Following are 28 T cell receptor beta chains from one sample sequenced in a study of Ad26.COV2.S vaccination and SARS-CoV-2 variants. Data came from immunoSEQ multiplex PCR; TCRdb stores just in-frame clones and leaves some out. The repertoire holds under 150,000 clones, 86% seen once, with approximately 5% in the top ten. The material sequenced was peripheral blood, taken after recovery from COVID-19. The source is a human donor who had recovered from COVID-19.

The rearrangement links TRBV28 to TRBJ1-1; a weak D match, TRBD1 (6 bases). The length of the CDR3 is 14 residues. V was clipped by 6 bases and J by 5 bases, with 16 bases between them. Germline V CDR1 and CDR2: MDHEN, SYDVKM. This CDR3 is CASRLFGGHTEAFF. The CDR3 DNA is TGTGCCAGCAGACTCTTTGGGGGGCATACTGAAGCTTTCTTT.

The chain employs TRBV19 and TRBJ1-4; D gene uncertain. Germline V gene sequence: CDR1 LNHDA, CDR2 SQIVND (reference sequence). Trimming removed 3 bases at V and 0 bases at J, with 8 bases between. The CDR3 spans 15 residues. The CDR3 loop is CASSIGSATNEKLFF. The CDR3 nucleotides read TGTGCCAGTAGTATTGGATCTGCAACTAATGAAAAACTGTTTTTT.

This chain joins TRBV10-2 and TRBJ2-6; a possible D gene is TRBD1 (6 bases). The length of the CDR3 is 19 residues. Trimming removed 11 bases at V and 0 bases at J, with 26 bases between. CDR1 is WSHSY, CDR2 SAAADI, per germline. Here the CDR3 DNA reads TGCGCCGGGCAGGCTCGGGACAATCTTTCCGACTCTGGGGCCAACGTCCTGACTTTC. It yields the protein CAGQARDNLSDSGANVLTF.

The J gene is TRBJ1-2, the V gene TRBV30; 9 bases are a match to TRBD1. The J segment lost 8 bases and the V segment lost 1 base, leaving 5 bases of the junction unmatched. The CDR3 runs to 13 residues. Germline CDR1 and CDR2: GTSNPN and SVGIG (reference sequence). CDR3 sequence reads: CAWSAQGAGGYTF. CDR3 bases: TGTGCCTGGAGTGCACAGGGGGCAGGGGGCTACACCTTC.

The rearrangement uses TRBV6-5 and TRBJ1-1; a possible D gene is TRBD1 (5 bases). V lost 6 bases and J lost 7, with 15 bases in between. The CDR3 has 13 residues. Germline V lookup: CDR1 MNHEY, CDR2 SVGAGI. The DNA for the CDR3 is TGTGCCAGCAGCGGGACTGAGACAAATGAAGCTTTCTTT. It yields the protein CASSGTETNEAFF.

The CDR3 coding sequence is TGTGCCAGCAGCGTAACGCCAAGAGGACAGGGCGATGGAAACACCATATATTTT. It yields the protein CASSVTPRGQGDGNTIYF. The chain recombines TRBV9 with TRBJ1-3, with 8 nucleotides matching TRBD1. Germline V gene lookup returns CDR1 SGDLS and CDR2 YYNGEE. After removal of 1 base from V and 3 bases from J, the junction contained 12 bases not matched to a gene. The CDR3 is made up of 18 amino acids.

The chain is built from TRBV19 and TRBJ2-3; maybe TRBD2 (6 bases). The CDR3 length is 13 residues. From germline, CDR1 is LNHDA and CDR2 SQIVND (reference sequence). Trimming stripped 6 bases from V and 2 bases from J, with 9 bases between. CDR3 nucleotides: TGTGCCAGTAGGGAGGGGCCCACAGATACGCAGTATTTT. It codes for CASREGPTDTQYF.

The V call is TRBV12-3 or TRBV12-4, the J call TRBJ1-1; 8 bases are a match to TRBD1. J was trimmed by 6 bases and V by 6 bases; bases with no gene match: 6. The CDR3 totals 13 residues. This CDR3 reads CASSLQGVPEAFF. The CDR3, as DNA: TGTGCCAGCAGCTTACAGGGGGTTCCTGAAGCTTTCTTT.

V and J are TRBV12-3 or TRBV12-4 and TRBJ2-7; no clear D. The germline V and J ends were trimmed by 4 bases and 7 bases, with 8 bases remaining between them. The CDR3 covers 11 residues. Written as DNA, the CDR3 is TGTGCCAGCAGTTGGGGTGGAGAGCAGTACTTC. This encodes CASSWGGEQYF.

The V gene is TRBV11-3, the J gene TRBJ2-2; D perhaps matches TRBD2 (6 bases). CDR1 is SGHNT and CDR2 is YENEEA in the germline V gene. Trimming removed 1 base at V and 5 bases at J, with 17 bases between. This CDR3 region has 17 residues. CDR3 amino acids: CASSLGGNGGSTGELFF. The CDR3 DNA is TGTGCCAGCAGCTTAGGGGGAAACGGGGGTTCGACCGGGGAGCTGTTTTTT.

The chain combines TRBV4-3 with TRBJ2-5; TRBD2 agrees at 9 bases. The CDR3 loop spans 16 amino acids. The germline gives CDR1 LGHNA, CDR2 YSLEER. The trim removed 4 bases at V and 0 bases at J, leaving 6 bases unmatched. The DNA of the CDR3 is TGCGCCAGCAGCCCATGGCGGGGGGGGTACCAAGAGACCCAGTACTTC. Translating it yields CASSPWRGGYQETQYF.

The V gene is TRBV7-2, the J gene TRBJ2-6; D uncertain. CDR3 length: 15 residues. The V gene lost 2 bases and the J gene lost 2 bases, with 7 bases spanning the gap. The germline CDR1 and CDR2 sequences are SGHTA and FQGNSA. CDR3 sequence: CASSLNPAGANVLTF. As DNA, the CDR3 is TGTGCCAGCAGCTTAAACCCAGCTGGGGCCAACGTCCTGACTTTC.

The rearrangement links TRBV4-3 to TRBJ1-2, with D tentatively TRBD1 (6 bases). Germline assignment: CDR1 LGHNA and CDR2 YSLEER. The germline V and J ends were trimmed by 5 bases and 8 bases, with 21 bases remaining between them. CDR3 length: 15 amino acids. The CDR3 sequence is CASSSTGRPAWGYTF. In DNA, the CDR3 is TGCGCCAGCAGCTCAACAGGGCGCCCGGCGTGGGGCTACACCTTC.

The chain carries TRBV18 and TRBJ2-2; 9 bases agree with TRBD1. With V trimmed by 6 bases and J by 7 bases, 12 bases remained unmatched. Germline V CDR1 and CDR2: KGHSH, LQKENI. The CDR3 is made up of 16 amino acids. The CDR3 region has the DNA TGTGCCAGCTCCCGAGCCCGGGACAGGGTCTTCGGGGAGCTGTTTTTT. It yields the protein CASSRARDRVFGELFF.

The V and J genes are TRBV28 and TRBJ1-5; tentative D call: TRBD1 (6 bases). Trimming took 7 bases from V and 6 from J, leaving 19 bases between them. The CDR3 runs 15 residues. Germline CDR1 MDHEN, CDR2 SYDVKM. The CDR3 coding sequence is TGTGCCAGCAATTTTTGGGGGGGGGCAAGTCAGCCCCAGCATTTT. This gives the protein CASNFWGGASQPQHF.

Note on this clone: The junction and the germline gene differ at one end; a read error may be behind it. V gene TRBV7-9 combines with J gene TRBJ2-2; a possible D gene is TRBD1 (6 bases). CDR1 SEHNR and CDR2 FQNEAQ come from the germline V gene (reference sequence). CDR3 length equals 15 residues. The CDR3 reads CASSYHTGNAGELFF. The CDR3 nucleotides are TGTGCCAGCAGCTATCACACAGGGAACGCCGGGGAGCTGTTTTTT. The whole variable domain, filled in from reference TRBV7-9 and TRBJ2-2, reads DTGVSQNPRHKITKRGQNVTFRCDPISEHNRLYWYRQTLGQGPEFLTYFQNEAQLEKSRLLSDRFSAERPKGSFSTLEIQRTEQGDSAMYLCASSYHTGNAGELFFGEGSRLTVL.

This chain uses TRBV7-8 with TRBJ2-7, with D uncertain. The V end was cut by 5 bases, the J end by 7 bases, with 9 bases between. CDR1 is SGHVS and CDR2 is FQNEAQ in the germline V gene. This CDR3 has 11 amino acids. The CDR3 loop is CASSPGWEQYF. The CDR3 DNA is TGTGCCAGCAGCCCCGGGTGGGAGCAGTACTTC.

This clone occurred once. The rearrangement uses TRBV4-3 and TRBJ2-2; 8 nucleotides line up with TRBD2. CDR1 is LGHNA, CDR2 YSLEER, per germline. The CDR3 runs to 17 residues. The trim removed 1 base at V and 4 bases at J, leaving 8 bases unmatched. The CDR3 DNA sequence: TGCGCCAGCAGCCAAGGGGTGCGGGGGGACGGCACCGGGGAGCTGTTTTTT. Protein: CASSQGVRGDGTGELFF.

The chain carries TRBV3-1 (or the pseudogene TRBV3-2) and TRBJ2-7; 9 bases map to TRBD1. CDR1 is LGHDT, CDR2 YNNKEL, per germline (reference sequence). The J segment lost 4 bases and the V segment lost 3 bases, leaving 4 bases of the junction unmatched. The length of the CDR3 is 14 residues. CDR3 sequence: CASSHGTGYYEQYF. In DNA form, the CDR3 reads TGTGCCAGCAGCCACGGGACAGGGTATTACGAGCAGTACTTC.

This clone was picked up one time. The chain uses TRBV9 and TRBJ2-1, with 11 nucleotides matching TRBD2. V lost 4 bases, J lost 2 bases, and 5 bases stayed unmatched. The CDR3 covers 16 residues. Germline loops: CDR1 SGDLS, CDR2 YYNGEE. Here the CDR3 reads CASSPSSGGAYNEQFF. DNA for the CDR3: TGTGCCAGCAGCCCAAGTAGCGGGGGGGCCTACAATGAGCAGTTCTTC.

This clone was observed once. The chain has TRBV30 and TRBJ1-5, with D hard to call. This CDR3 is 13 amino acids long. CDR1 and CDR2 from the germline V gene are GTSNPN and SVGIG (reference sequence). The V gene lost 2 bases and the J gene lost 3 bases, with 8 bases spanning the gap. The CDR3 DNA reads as TGTGCCTGGAGTAAGACCACCAATCAGCCCCAGCATTTT. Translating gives CAWSKTTNQPQHF.

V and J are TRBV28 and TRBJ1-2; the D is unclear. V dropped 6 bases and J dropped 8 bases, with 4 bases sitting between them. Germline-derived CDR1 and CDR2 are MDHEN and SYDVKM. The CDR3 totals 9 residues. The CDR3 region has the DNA TGTGCCAGCAGGTTAGGCTACACCTTC. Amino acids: CASRLGYTF.

The CDR3 loop reads CASSFQMRNEQFF. The CDR3 DNA is TGTGCCAGCAGTTTTCAGATGAGGAATGAGCAGTTCTTC. This chain uses TRBV27 with TRBJ2-1; D not resolved. Germline assignment: CDR1 MNHEY and CDR2 SMNVEV (reference sequence). This CDR3 is 13 amino acids long. The V and J ends lost 3 bases and 7 bases respectively, with 10 bases between them.

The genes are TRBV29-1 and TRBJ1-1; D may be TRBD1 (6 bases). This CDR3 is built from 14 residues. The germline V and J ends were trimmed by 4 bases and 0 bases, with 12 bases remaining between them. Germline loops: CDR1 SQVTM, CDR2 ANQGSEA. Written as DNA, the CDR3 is TGCAGCGTTGGAAGGGGGGGTTTGAACACTGAAGCTTTCTTT. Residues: CSVGRGGLNTEAFF.

The CDR3: CASSQYRGVETQYF. In nucleotides, the CDR3 is TGTGCCAGCAGTCAATACAGGGGGGTCGAGACCCAGTACTTC. V usage is TRBV6-5 and J usage is TRBJ2-5; 8 bases align to TRBD1. Germline V gives CDR1 MNHEY, CDR2 SVGAGI. Unmatched junction bases numbered 7, after V lost 5 bases and J lost 5 bases. This CDR3 region has 14 residues.

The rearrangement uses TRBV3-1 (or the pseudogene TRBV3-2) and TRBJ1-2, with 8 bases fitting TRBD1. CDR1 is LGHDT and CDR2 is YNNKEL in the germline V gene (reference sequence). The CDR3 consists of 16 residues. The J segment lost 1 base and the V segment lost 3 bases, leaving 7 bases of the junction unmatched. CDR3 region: CASSHGQGRGNYGYTF. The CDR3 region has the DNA TGTGCCAGCAGCCACGGACAGGGTCGAGGTAACTATGGCTACACCTTC.

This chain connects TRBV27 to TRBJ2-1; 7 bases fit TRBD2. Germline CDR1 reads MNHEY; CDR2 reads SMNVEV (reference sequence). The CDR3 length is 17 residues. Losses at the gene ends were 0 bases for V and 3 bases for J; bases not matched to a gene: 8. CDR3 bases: TGTGCCAGCAGTTTATCGCGGGTAGCGGGCGGCTACAATGAGCAGTTCTTC. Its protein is CASSLSRVAGGYNEQFF.

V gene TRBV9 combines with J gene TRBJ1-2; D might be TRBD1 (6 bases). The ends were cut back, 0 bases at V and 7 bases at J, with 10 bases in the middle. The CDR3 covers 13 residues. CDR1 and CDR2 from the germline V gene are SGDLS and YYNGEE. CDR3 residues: CASSVDRESGYTF. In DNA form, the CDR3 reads TGTGCCAGCAGCGTAGACAGGGAAAGTGGCTACACCTTC. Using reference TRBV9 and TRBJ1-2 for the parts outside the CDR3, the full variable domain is DSGVTQTPKHLITATGQRVTLRCSPRSGDLSVYWYQQSLDQGLQFLIQYYNGEERAKGNILERFSAQQFPDLHSELNLSSLELGDSALYFCASSVDRESGYTFGSGTRLTVV.